Presented here are 29 T cell receptor beta chains from one specimen sequenced in a study of cytomegalovirus exposure and HLA in healthy donors. Primers included in the PCR were 60 Vbeta and 13 Jbeta primers. Assay used: immunoSEQ multiplex PCR; TCRdb lists only in-frame clones, some missing. Here the sample spans fewer than 110,000 clones, about three quarters being singletons. The sample taken for sequencing was PBMCs. Receptor source: a man between 25 and 39 years old in good health and CMV-seronegative.

This clone was picked up one time. The chain uses TRBV28 and TRBJ2-7, with TRBD2 identical over 9 bases. In germline, CDR1 is MDHEN, CDR2 SYDVKM. The CDR3 sequence is 14 residues long. The J segment lost 0 bases and the V segment lost 4 bases, leaving 1 base of the junction unmatched. DNA of the CDR3: TGTGCCAGCAGTTCTAGCGGGAACTCCTACGAGCAGTACTTC. The encoded protein is CASSSSGNSYEQYF.

This clone came up once. The V call is TRBV28, the J call TRBJ2-7; D is possibly TRBD1 (6 bases). Trimming pared 5 bases from V and 6 bases from J, leaving 14 bases between. From germline, CDR1 is MDHEN and CDR2 SYDVKM. CDR3 length: 13 amino acids. CDR3 amino acids: CASSPPTTGEQYF. The CDR3 region has the DNA TGTGCCAGCAGTCCCCCCACGACAGGCGAGCAGTACTTC.

The chain carries TRBV29-1 and TRBJ2-2; 11 bases fit TRBD2. CDR1 and CDR2 (germline): SQVTM, ANQGSEA. This CDR3 has 14 residues. V lost 7 bases, J lost 4 bases, and 5 bases stayed unmatched. The CDR3 bases are TGCAGCGGTACTAGCGGGAGAGGCACCGGGGAGCTGTTTTTT. Protein sequence: CSGTSGRGTGELFF.

The chain links TRBV6-6 to TRBJ2-5, with 7 bases aligning to TRBD2. This CDR3 is built from 15 residues. J was trimmed by 6 bases and V by 5 bases; bases with no gene match: 12. CDR1 MNHNY and CDR2 SVGAGI come from the germline V gene (reference sequence). The CDR3 sequence: CASSPRGVGGQTQYF. The DNA for the CDR3 is TGTGCCAGCAGTCCCCGGGGGGTTGGAGGACAGACCCAGTACTTC.

V and J are TRBV30 and TRBJ1-2; 8 nucleotides line up with TRBD1. After removal of 1 base from V and 4 bases from J, the junction contained 2 bases not matched to a gene. The CDR3 runs to 13 residues. Germline V CDR1 and CDR2: GTSNPN, SVGIG (reference sequence). The CDR3 region has the DNA TGTGCCTGGAGTGCCGGGACAGGCTATGGCTACACCTTC. Encoded protein: CAWSAGTGYGYTF.

The chain carries TRBV6-5 and TRBJ1-2; 7 nucleotides agree with TRBD1. V trimming: 5 bases; J trimming: 6 bases; junction bases outside the gene matches: 9. Germline lookup yields CDR1 MNHEY and CDR2 SVGAGI. The CDR3 totals 14 residues. The CDR3 nucleotides read TGTGCCAGCAGTCAACCGGGACAGCTTAATGGCTACACCTTC. It codes for CASSQPGQLNGYTF.

The V gene is TRBV28, the J gene TRBJ1-2; 7 nucleotides match TRBD1. This CDR3 has 15 amino acids. V shed 6 bases and J 0 bases; nucleotides not matched to a gene: 7. Per the germline V gene, CDR1 is MDHEN and CDR2 is SYDVKM. The CDR3 is CASSLRGPSNYGYTF. In DNA form, the CDR3 reads TGTGCCAGCAGCCTGAGGGGGCCTTCTAACTATGGCTACACCTTC.

This chain joins TRBV29-1 and TRBJ1-5; D is perhaps TRBD1 (5 bases). The CDR3 has 14 residues. V lost 6 bases to trimming and J lost 6 bases, with 18 bases between them. Germline CDR1 SQVTM, CDR2 ANQGSEA. CDR3 residues: CSVRGGGGTQPQHF. For the CDR3, the DNA is TGCAGCGTGCGGGGGGGTGGGGGAACTCAGCCCCAGCATTTT. Filled out from reference TRBV29-1 and TRBJ1-5, the complete variable domain reads SAVISQKPSRDICQRGTSLTIQCQVDSQVTMMFWYRQQPGQSLTLIATANQGSEATYESGFVIDKFPISRPNLTFSTLTVSNMSPEDSSIYLCSVRGGGGTQPQHFGDGTRLSIL.

CDR3 amino acids: CASSSRQLYQPQHF. The CDR3 DNA reads as TGTGCCAGCAGTTCTCGACAGCTTTATCAGCCCCAGCATTTT. The chain uses TRBV28 and TRBJ1-5; D perhaps matches TRBD1 (5 bases). The CDR3 has 14 residues. V was shortened by 4 bases and J by 5 bases, with 12 bases between the two germline ends. The germline V gene has CDR1 MDHEN and CDR2 SYDVKM.

The genes are TRBV4-1 and TRBJ1-4, with D tentatively TRBD1 (6 bases). Between the trimmed V and J ends, which lost 1 base and 8 bases, there was a span of 17 bases. Germline V gives CDR1 MGHRA, CDR2 YSYEKL. This CDR3 contains 16 residues. The CDR3 sequence: CASSQGGRGFGEKLFF. DNA of the CDR3: TGCGCCAGCAGCCAAGGTGGGAGGGGGTTTGGGGAAAAACTGTTTTTT.

The chain is built from TRBV7-6 and TRBJ2-2; D ambiguous. The V end was cut by 0 bases, the J end by 1 base, with 3 bases between. Looked up from germline, CDR1 is SGHVS and CDR2 is FNYEAQ. This CDR3 comprises 14 residues. The CDR3, as DNA: TGTGCCAGCAGCTTAGCACAGAACACCGGGGAGCTGTTTTTT. It encodes CASSLAQNTGELFF.

This chain uses TRBV9 with TRBJ1-3; possibly TRBD1 for D (5 bases). Per germline, CDR1 SGDLS and CDR2 YYNGEE. Trimming stripped 2 bases from V and 1 base from J, with 10 bases between. This CDR3 has 15 amino acids. The chain's CDR3 is CASSVSGQSGNTIYF. CDR3 bases: TGTGCCAGCAGCGTCTCAGGGCAGTCTGGAAACACCATATATTTT.

This clone was seen only a few times. The chain combines TRBV19 with TRBJ2-1, with 7 bases aligning to TRBD1. This CDR3 region has 16 residues. V lost 4 bases to trimming and J lost 7 bases; unmatched junction nucleotides: 13. CDR1 is LNHDA, CDR2 SQIVND, per germline (reference sequence). The CDR3 spells CASSTRQGLNLNEQFF. The CDR3 bases are TGTGCCAGTAGTACCCGACAGGGCCTGAACTTAAATGAGCAGTTCTTC.

The rearrangement uses TRBV6-4 and TRBJ2-2; D call uncertain. Germline CDR1 MRHNA, CDR2 SNTAGT. Trimming took 3 bases from V and 6 from J, leaving 11 bases between them. CDR3 size: 14 residues. The CDR3 bases are TGTGCCAGCAGTGAACACGATTTTGCCGGGGAGCTGTTTTTT. Translating gives CASSEHDFAGELFF.

The chain uses TRBV28 and TRBJ1-4; TRBD1 matches 11 bases. Germline V lookup: CDR1 MDHEN, CDR2 SYDVKM. This CDR3 has 15 amino acids. V shed 6 bases, J shed 8 bases, and the junction held 8 bases outside the gene matches. CDR3 sequence (DNA): TGTGCCAGCAGCCAAACCGGGACAGGGGGGGAAAAACTGTTTTTT. Translation gives CASSQTGTGGEKLFF. Combining the CDR3 with reference TRBV28 and TRBJ1-4 gives the whole variable domain DVKVTQSSRYLVKRTGEKVFLECVQDMDHENMFWYRQDPGLGLRLIYFSYDVKMKEKGDIPEGYSVSREKKERFSLILESASTNQTSMYLCASSQTGTGGEKLFFGSGTQLSVL.

This clone has only a few counts. In DNA form, the CDR3 reads TGCGCCAGCAGTCAACCTCGCGGAGGGGTTTACTACGAGCAGTACTTC. It yields the protein CASSQPRGGVYYEQYF. V usage is TRBV23-1 and J usage is TRBJ2-7; weak D call: TRBD2 (6 bases). TRBV23-1 qualifies as an ORF whose function is uncertain. The V gene lost 2 bases and the J gene lost 3 bases, with 17 bases spanning the gap. This CDR3 comprises 16 residues.

The chain couples TRBV15 to TRBJ1-1; D not resolved. This CDR3 is 14 amino acids long. Germline V gene lookup returns CDR1 LNHNV and CDR2 YYDKDF (reference sequence). V was clipped by 3 bases and J by 4 bases, with 12 bases between them. The CDR3 reads CATSSTRGGTEAFF. The CDR3 DNA follows: TGTGCCACCAGCAGCACTAGAGGCGGCACTGAAGCTTTCTTT. The full variable domain, rest sourced from reference TRBV15 and TRBJ1-1, is DAMVIQNPRYQVTQFGKPVTLSCSQTLNHNVMYWYQQKSSQAPKLLFHYYDKDFNNEADTPDNFQSRRPNTSFCFLDIRSPGLGDTAMYLCATSSTRGGTEAFFGQGTRLTVV.

CDR3 sequence (DNA): TGTGCCAGCAGCCCCTGGAGGGAGAGATCGTACCAAGAGACCCAGTACTTC. This translates into CASSPWRERSYQETQYF. The rearrangement uses TRBV7-9 and TRBJ2-5; a possible D gene is TRBD2 (6 bases). Trimming took 5 bases from V and 0 from J, leaving 19 bases between them. In germline, CDR1 is SEHNR, CDR2 FQNEAQ (reference sequence). The CDR3 contains 17 residues.

V is TRBV4-1 and J is TRBJ2-2, with TRBD2 matching over 12 bases. V was pared by 4 bases and J by 4 bases, with 7 bases of the junction left unmatched. CDR3 length: 17 residues. Germline CDR1 MGHRA, CDR2 YSYEKL. The DNA for the CDR3 is TGCGCCAGCAGCCGAACCCAGACTAGCGGGAGCACCGGGGAGCTGTTTTTT. Encoded protein: CASSRTQTSGSTGELFF.

The V gene is TRBV5-4, the J gene TRBJ1-4; D is uncertain. The germline V and J ends were trimmed by 0 bases and 2 bases, with 5 bases remaining between them. CDR1 SGHNT and CDR2 YYREEE come from the germline V gene (reference sequence). The CDR3 sequence is 14 residues long. This chain's CDR3 is CASSLDGTNEKLFF. In DNA form, the CDR3 reads TGTGCCAGCAGCTTGGACGGGACTAATGAAAAACTGTTTTTT. Looking up the rest from reference TRBV5-4 and TRBJ1-4 gives the full variable domain: ETGVTQSPTHLIKTRGQQVTLRCSSQSGHNTVSWYQQALGQGPQFIFQYYREEENGRGNFPPRFSGLQFPNYSSELNVNALELDDSALYLCASSLDGTNEKLFFGSGTQLSVL.

This clone has more than one count but fewer than ten. The CDR3 loop is CASSLTDTQYF. In nucleotides, the CDR3 is TGTGCCAGCAGCCTCACAGATACGCAGTATTTT. This chain uses TRBV5-5 with TRBJ2-3, with unresolved D. This CDR3 region has 11 residues. Trimming took off 4 bases at V and 2 bases at J, with 2 bases between the two ends. Germline CDR1 reads SGHKS; CDR2 reads YYEKEE (reference sequence).

The J gene is TRBJ2-1, the V gene TRBV7-3; 12 bases are shared with TRBD2. The J segment lost 5 bases and the V segment lost 3 bases, leaving 8 bases of the junction unmatched. Looked up from germline, CDR1 is SGHTA and CDR2 is FQGTGA. This CDR3 contains 17 residues. This chain's CDR3 is CASSLASGGAPHNEQFF. The CDR3 DNA is TGTGCCAGCAGCTTGGCTAGCGGGGGGGCTCCTCACAATGAGCAGTTCTTC.

The table lists this clone with a count of one. The J gene is TRBJ2-5, the V gene TRBV27; TRBD2 aligns across 8 bases. The end of the DNA fits TRBJ2-7 better, so the J call may be wrong. This CDR3 has 15 amino acids. In germline, CDR1 is MNHEY, CDR2 SMNVEV (reference sequence). CDR3 sequence (DNA): TGTGCCAGCAGTTTATTGGCGGGAGGCCCCTACGAGCAGTACTTC. Translating it yields CASSLLAGGPYEQYF.

The CDR3 sequence is CAIKAGQSGETQYF. In nucleotides, the CDR3 is TGTGCCATCAAGGCGGGGCAGTCGGGAGAGACCCAGTACTTC. J is TRBJ2-5 and V is TRBV27; D possibly corresponds to TRBD2 (6 bases). Germline V gene lookup returns CDR1 MNHEY and CDR2 SMNVEV (reference sequence). CDR3 length: 14 residues. Trimming cost V 10 bases and J 4 bases, with 19 bases left between them.

This chain connects TRBV2 to TRBJ1-2, with TRBD1 as a possible D gene (5 bases). Trimming left V 0 bases short and J 4 bases short, with 15 bases between. Germline V gene sequence: CDR1 SNHLY, CDR2 FYNNEI. The CDR3 spans 16 residues. The CDR3 sequence is CASSEALGALGYGYTF. The CDR3 nucleotides read TGTGCCAGCAGTGAAGCGCTTGGGGCTCTCGGCTATGGCTACACCTTC. Filled out from reference TRBV2 and TRBJ1-2, the complete variable domain reads EPEVTQTPSHQVTQMGQEVILRCVPISNHLYFYWYRQILGQKVEFLVSFYNNEISEKSEIFDDQFSVERPDGSNFTLKIRSTKLEDSAMYFCASSEALGALGYGYTFGSGTRLTVV.

V and J are TRBV10-2 and TRBJ1-1; D is ambiguous. Trimming removed 0 bases at V and 5 bases at J, with 13 bases between. This CDR3 has 15 residues. Per the germline V gene, CDR1 is WSHSY and CDR2 is SAAADI. This CDR3 is CASSESLGGLTEAFF. DNA of the CDR3: TGCGCCAGCAGTGAGTCATTAGGAGGGCTTACTGAAGCTTTCTTT.

This clone was recorded once. The chain couples TRBV4-1 to TRBJ1-4; 8 bases are shared with TRBD1. Trimming at V came to 2 bases and at J to 6 bases, leaving 2 bases not matched to a gene. There are 14 residues in the CDR3. The germline CDR1 and CDR2 sequences are MGHRA and YSYEKL. CDR3 residues: CASSQNRGYEKLFF. For the CDR3, the DNA is TGCGCCAGCAGCCAAAACAGGGGGTATGAAAAACTGTTTTTT.

This chain links TRBV5-8 with TRBJ1-5, with 7 bases matching TRBD1. There are 18 residues in the CDR3. The germline gives CDR1 SGHTS, CDR2 YDEGEE. Trimming cost V 2 bases and J 5 bases; bases outside gene matches: 16. The chain's CDR3 is CASSLGKGARYTDQPQHF. The CDR3 DNA reads as TGTGCCAGCAGCTTAGGGAAGGGGGCCCGTTACACCGATCAGCCCCAGCATTTT.

The gene calls are TRBV28 and TRBJ1-5; 7 bases match TRBD1. The trim removed 10 bases at V and 5 bases at J, leaving 14 bases unmatched. Germline loops: CDR1 MDHEN, CDR2 SYDVKM. CDR3 length: 15 amino acids. CDR3: CATTLGGGGYQPQHF. The CDR3 coding sequence is TGTGCCACCACTCTCGGAGGAGGGGGCTATCAGCCCCAGCATTTT.